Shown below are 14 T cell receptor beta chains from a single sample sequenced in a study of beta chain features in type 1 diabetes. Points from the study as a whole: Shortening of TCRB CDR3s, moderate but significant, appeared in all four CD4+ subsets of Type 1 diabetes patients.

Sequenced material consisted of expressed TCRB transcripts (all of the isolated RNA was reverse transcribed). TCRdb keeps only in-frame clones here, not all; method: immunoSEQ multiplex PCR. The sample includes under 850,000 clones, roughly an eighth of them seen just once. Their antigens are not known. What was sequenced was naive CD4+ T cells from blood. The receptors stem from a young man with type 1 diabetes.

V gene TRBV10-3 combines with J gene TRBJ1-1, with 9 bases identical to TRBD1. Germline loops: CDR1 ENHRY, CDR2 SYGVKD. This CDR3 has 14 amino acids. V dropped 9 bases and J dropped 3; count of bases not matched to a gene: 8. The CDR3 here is CAIGTGLRDTEAFF. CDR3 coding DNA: TGTGCCATAGGGACAGGGCTCCGGGACACTGAAGCTTTCTTT.

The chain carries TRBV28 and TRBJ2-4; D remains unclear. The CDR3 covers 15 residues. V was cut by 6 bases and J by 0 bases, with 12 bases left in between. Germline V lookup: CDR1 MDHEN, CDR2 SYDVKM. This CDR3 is CASRGNRLAKNIQYF. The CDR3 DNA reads TGTGCCAGCAGGGGCAACCGATTAGCCAAAAACATTCAGTACTTC.

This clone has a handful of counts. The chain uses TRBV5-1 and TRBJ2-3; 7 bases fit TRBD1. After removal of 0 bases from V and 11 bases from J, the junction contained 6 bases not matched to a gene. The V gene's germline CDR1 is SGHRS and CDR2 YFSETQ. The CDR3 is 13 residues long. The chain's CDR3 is CASSLGQGLGQYF. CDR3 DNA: TGCGCCAGCAGCTTGGGACAGGGATTGGGGCAGTATTTT.

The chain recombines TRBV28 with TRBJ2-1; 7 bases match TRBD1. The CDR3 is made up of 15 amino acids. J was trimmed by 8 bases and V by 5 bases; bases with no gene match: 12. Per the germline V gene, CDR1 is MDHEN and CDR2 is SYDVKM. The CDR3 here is CASSPRQGGRDEQFF. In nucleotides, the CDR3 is TGTGCCAGCAGTCCGCGACAGGGTGGTCGGGATGAGCAGTTCTTC.

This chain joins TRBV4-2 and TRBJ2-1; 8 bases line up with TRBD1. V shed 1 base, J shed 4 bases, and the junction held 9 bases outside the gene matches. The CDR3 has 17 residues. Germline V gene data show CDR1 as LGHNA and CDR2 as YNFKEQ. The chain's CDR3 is CASSQGAGGADYNEQFF. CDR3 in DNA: TGTGCCAGCAGCCAAGGCGCAGGGGGCGCCGATTACAATGAGCAGTTCTTC.

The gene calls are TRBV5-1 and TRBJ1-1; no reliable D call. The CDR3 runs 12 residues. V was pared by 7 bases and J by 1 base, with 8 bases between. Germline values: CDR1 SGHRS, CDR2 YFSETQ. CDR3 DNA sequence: TGCGCCAGCGGGAATTGGAACACTGAAGCTTTCTTT. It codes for CASGNWNTEAFF.

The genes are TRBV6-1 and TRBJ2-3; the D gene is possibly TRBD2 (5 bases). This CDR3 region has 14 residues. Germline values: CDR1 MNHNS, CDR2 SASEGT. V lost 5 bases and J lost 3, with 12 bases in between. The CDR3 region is CASSPRTWTDTQYF. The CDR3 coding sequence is TGTGCCAGCAGTCCACGGACTTGGACAGATACGCAGTATTTT.

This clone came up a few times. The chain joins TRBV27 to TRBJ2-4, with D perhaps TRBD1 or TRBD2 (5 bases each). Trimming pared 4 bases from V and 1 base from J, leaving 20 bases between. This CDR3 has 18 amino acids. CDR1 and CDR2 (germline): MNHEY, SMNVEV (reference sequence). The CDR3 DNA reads TGTGCCAGCAGTTGGGCACCGCCTGGGACCCCGGCCAAAAACATTCAGTACTTC. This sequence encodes CASSWAPPGTPAKNIQYF.

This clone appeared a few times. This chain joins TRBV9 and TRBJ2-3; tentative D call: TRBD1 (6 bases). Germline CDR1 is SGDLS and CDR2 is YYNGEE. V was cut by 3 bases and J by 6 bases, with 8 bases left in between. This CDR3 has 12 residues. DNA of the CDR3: TGTGCCAGCAGCGCAAGGGGGGATACGCAGTATTTT. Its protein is CASSARGDTQYF.

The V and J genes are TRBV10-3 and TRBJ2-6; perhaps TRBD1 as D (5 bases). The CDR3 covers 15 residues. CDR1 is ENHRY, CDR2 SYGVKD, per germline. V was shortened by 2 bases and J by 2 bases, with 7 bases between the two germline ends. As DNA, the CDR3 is TGTGCCATCAGTGAGACAGGAGCTGGGGCCAACGTCCTGACTTTC. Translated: CAISETGAGANVLTF.

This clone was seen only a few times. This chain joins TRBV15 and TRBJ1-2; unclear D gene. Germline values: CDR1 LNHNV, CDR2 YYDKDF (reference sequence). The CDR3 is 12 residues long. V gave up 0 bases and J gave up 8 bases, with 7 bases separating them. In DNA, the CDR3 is TGTGCCACCAGCAGAGATTCCCGGGGCTACACCTTC. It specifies CATSRDSRGYTF.

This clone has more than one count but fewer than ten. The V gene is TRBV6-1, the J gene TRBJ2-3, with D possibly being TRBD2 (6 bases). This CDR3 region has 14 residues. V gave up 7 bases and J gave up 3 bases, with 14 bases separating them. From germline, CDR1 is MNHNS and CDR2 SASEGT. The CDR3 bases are TGTGCCAGCACACGGGGGTTGGAGACAGATACGCAGTATTTT. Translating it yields CASTRGLETDTQYF.

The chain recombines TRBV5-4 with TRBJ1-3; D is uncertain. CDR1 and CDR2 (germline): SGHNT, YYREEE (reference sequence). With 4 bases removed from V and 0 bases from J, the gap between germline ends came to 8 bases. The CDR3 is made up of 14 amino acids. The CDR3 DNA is TGTGCCAGCAGCAATGACCTCTCTGGAAACACCATATATTTT. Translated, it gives CASSNDLSGNTIYF.

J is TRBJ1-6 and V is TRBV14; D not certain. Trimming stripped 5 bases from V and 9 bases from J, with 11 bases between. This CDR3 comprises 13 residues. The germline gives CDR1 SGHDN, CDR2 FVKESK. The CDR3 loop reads CASSEWNGSPLHF. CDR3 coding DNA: TGTGCCAGCAGCGAATGGAACGGTTCACCCCTCCACTTT.